The source of this T cell receptor beta chain is a study of vaccination effects on CD4 cells after COVID-19. Study results and limitations: The study found marked clonal contraction of infection- and vaccine-induced clones late after vaccination.

Germline CDR1 is LGHNA and CDR2 is YSLEER. The CDR3 loop spans 16 amino acids. The junction had 5 bases not matched to a gene; V was cut back by 0 bases and J by 1 base. Before any sequencing was done, the ViraFEST assay used viral peptide pools to expand antigen-specific CD4+ T cells. Following a 10-day culture, CD4+ T cells were purified. Vaccinees lacked prior SARS-CoV-2 infection and tested negative for nucleocapsid antibodies. This table comes from immunoSEQ multiplex PCR, and its TCRdb copy is limited to in-frame clones, with some not included. The table shows 50,000 to 65,000 clones, with roughly 81% occurring only once. Regarding this clone: Its antigen remains unknown.

The chain combines TRBV4-3 with TRBJ1-1; the match to TRBD1 covers 7 bases. The origin of this receptor is a human donor who received a COVID-19 vaccine. This specimen consisted of CD4+ T cells from PBMCs cultured with HCoV-229E spike peptides, obtained before COVID-19 vaccination. The DNA of the CDR3 is TGCGCCAGCAGCCAAGATGGCCGACAGGGGAACACTGAAGCTTTCTTT. Protein: CASSQDGRQGNTEAFF.